This entry lists 21 T cell receptor beta chains sequenced from one sample in a study of CXCR3-negative and CXCR3-positive naive CD8 T cells. Through 5' RACE with UMI labels, the TRB cDNA libraries were prepared. TCRdb re-called the 5' RACE reads; every CDR3 protein appears as one record, without DNA. The table gives about 22,000 distinct CDR3 sequences; the top ten clones make up roughly 20% of it. Sequenced sample: memory CD8+ T cells from blood. The receptor source for this set is a human donor in good health. Some clones in this sample may be carry-over from other donors' samples.

The chain employs TRBV7-7 and TRBJ2-1; TCRdb's assignment of TRBD2 cannot be checked, as there is no DNA. Looked up from germline, CDR1 is SSHAT and CDR2 is FNYEAQ (reference sequence). The CDR3 covers 16 residues. The CDR3 region is CASSSQLAGGDDEQFF.

The chain uses TRBV11-2 and TRBJ2-7. The CDR3 is 11 amino acids. Germline-derived CDR1 and CDR2 are SGHAT and FQNNGV. The CDR3 here is CASSLDYEQYF.

The chain links TRBV7-9 to TRBJ2-5; TCRdb calls TRBD1, which cannot be checked without DNA. The CDR3 is 19 residues long. Germline lookup yields CDR1 SEHNR and CDR2 FQNEAQ (reference sequence). The CDR3 region is CASSSTRAGGHNFRETQYF.

CDR3 residues: CASSLVSQGLNGYTF. The chain carries TRBV7-2 and TRBJ1-2; the TCRdb call, TRBD1, lacks DNA for checking. The CDR3 runs to 15 residues. CDR1 is SGHTA and CDR2 is FQGNSA in the germline V gene. The variable domain in full, completed from reference TRBV7-2 and TRBJ1-2, reads GAGVSQSPSNKVTEKGKDVELRCDPISGHTALYWYRQSLGQGLEFLIYFQGNSAPDKSGLPSDRFSAERTGGSVSTLTIQRTQQEDSAVYLCASSLVSQGLNGYTFGSGTRLTVV.

The CDR3 here is CASSLIGGGASETQYF. The rearrangement joins TRBV7-2 to TRBJ2-5; TCRdb gives TRBD2 as the D gene, but with no DNA this cannot be confirmed. The CDR3 length is 16 residues. Germline V gene lookup returns CDR1 SGHTA and CDR2 FQGNSA.

The chain uses TRBV7-8 and TRBJ1-1; as DNA is missing, the TRBD1 call by TCRdb cannot be tested. Germline assignment: CDR1 SGHVS and CDR2 FQNEAQ. The CDR3 spans 15 residues. The CDR3 is CASSPRVDRAPEAFF.

The V and J genes are TRBV7-3 and TRBJ2-1; TCRdb picks TRBD1, but there is no DNA to check that call. CDR1 is SGHTA and CDR2 is FQGTGA in the germline V gene. The CDR3 contains 18 residues. This chain's CDR3 is CASSLNPLIAGATDEQFF.

This chain joins TRBV7-9 and TRBJ2-5; without DNA, the TCRdb call of TRBD1 cannot be checked. The CDR3 consists of 16 residues. CDR1 is SEHNR, CDR2 FQNEAQ, per germline (reference sequence). CDR3 loop: CASSHRGGGRQETQYF. The variable domain in full, with the rest retrieved from reference TRBV7-9 and TRBJ2-5, is DTGVSQNPRHKITKRGQNVTFRCDPISEHNRLYWYRQTLGQGPEFLTYFQNEAQLEKSRLLSDRFSAERPKGSFSTLEIQRTEQGDSAMYLCASSHRGGGRQETQYFGPGTRLLVL.

Its frequency marks this clonotype as medium-sized. The chain is built from TRBV21-1 and TRBJ2-7; TCRdb's D call of TRBD1 is untestable without DNA. TRBV21-1 corresponds to a pseudogene. There are 15 residues in the CDR3. The chain's CDR3 is CASSRLMGARYEQYF.

The rearrangement links TRBV6-1 to TRBJ2-3. There are 14 residues in the CDR3. CDR1 and CDR2 (germline): MNHNS, SASEGT. CDR3 region: CASSEARGTDTQYF.

The chain uses TRBV5-1 and TRBJ2-1; no DNA is available, so the TRBD2 call from TCRdb remains unchecked. Germline-derived CDR1 and CDR2 are SGHRS and YFSETQ. The CDR3 is 14 residues long. The CDR3 sequence: CASSLVRQGGEQFF.

The chain couples TRBV29-1 to TRBJ2-1; TCRdb lists TRBD2, though no DNA is available to test this call. Germline assignment: CDR1 SQVTM and CDR2 ANQGSEA. The CDR3 is made up of 12 amino acids. This CDR3 is CSVLGTDNEQFF.

The chain combines TRBV6-2 or TRBV6-3 with TRBJ2-1; the TCRdb D gene call, TRBD1, has no DNA to confirm it. CDR1 and CDR2 from the germline V gene are MNHEY and SVGEGT. This CDR3 has 15 residues. The CDR3 protein is CASSGGTGGVDEQFF.

The chain is built from TRBV20-1 and TRBJ2-3; checking the TCRdb D call of TRBD2 is not possible without DNA. Germline V lookup: CDR1 DFQATT, CDR2 SNEGSKA (reference sequence). The CDR3 consists of 17 residues. The CDR3 protein is CSAKLAGVPSATDTQYF.

V gene TRBV4-3 combines with J gene TRBJ2-7; no DNA is available, so the TRBD1 call from TCRdb remains unchecked. This CDR3 is built from 15 residues. In germline, CDR1 is LGHNA, CDR2 YSLEER. CDR3 region: CASSQTQAGPGEQYF.

CDR3 sequence reads: CASSKAGDHTGELFF. The V call is TRBV28, the J call TRBJ2-2; TCRdb selects TRBD1, and the lack of DNA leaves this call unchecked. Germline-derived CDR1 and CDR2 are MDHEN and SYDVKM. The CDR3 extends over 15 amino acids.

The genes are TRBV20-1 and TRBJ2-5. Germline loops: CDR1 DFQATT, CDR2 SNEGSKA (reference sequence). This CDR3 has 14 amino acids. The chain's CDR3 is CSAWTADSQETQYF.

The V and J genes are TRBV9 and TRBJ2-7; the D gene TCRdb calls, TRBD2, cannot be checked with no DNA. The germline V gene has CDR1 SGDLS and CDR2 YYNGEE. CDR3 length equals 15 residues. The CDR3 protein is CASSAGLAGSYEQYF.

The rearrangement uses TRBV7-2 and TRBJ2-3. This CDR3 region has 15 residues. Germline CDR1 SGHTA, CDR2 FQGNSA. The CDR3 reads CASSLNGFLTDTQYF.

This chain links TRBV18 with TRBJ1-1. CDR1 and CDR2 from the germline V gene are KGHSH and LQKENI. The CDR3 extends over 14 amino acids. CDR3 amino acids: CASSPPERNTEAFF. Variable domain in full (rest from reference TRBV18 and TRBJ1-1): NAGVMQNPRHLVRRRGQEARLRCSPMKGHSHVYWYRQLPEEGLKFMVYLQKENIIDESGMPKERFSAEFPKEGPSILRIQQVVRGDSAAYFCASSPPERNTEAFFGQGTRLTVV.

This chain uses TRBV20-1 with TRBJ2-2; TCRdb names TRBD2, which stays unverified in the absence of DNA. The CDR3 is 14 residues long. Per germline, CDR1 DFQATT and CDR2 SNEGSKA (reference sequence). CDR3: CSASLGTDTGELFF.